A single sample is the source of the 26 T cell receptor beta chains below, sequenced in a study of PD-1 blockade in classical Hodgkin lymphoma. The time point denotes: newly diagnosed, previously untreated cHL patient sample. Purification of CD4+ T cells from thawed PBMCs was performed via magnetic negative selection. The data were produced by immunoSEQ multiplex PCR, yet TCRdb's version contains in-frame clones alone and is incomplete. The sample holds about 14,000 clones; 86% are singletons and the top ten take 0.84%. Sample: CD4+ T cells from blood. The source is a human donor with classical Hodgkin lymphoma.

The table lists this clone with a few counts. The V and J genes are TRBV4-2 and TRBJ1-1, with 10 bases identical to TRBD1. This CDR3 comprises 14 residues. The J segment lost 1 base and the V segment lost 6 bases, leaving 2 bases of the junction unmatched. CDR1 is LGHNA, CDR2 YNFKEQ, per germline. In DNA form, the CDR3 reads TGTGCCAGCAGTCGGGACAGGGGGAACACTGAAGCTTTCTTT. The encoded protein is CASSRDRGNTEAFF.

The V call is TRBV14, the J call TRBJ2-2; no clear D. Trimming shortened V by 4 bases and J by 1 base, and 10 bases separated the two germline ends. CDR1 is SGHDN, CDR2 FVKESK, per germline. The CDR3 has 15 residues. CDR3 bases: TGTGCCAGCAGCCCCTTGATCTTGAACACCGGGGAGCTGTTTTTT. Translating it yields CASSPLILNTGELFF.

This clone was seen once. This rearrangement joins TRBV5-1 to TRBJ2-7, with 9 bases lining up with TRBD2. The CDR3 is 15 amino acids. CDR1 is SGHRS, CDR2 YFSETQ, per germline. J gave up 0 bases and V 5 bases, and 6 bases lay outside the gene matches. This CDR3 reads CASRVAGGVSYEQYF. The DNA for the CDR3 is TGCGCCAGCAGGGTTGCGGGAGGGGTCTCCTACGAGCAGTACTTC.

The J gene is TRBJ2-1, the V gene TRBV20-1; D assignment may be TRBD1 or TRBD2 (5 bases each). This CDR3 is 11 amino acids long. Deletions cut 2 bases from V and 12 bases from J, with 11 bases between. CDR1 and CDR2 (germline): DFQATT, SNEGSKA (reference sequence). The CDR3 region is CSARPRDPQFF. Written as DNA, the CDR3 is TGCAGTGCTAGACCCCGGGACCCGCAGTTCTTC.

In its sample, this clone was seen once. The CDR3 sequence: CASSPPGLAVSSYEQYF. CDR3 DNA: TGTGCCAGCTCACCCCCGGGACTAGCGGTTAGCTCCTACGAGCAGTACTTC. The chain uses TRBV18 and TRBJ2-7; 11 bases fit TRBD2. CDR1 and CDR2 from the germline V gene are KGHSH and LQKENI. The CDR3 is 17 amino acids. V was clipped by 3 bases and J by 0 bases; unmatched bases: 7.

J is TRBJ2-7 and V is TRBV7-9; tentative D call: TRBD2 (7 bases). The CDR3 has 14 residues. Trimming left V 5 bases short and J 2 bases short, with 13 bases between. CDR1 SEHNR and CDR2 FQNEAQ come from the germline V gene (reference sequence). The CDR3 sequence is CASSTKGGPYEQYF. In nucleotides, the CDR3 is TGTGCCAGCAGCACAAAGGGGGGGCCCTACGAGCAGTACTTC.

CDR3: CSALRAGGRETQYF. CDR3 in DNA: TGCAGCGCACTGCGGGCGGGAGGGAGGGAGACCCAGTACTTC. The chain uses TRBV29-1 and TRBJ2-5; TRBD2 aligns across 9 bases. V dropped 7 bases and J dropped 5; count of bases not matched to a gene: 11. The CDR3 sequence is 14 residues long. Germline CDR1 is SQVTM and CDR2 is ANQGSEA.

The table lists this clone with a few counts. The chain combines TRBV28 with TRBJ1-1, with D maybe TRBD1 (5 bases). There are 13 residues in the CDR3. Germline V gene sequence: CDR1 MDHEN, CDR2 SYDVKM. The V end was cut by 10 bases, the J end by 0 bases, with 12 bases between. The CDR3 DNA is TGTGCCACCCTGACAGACTTGAACACTGAAGCTTTCTTT. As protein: CATLTDLNTEAFF.

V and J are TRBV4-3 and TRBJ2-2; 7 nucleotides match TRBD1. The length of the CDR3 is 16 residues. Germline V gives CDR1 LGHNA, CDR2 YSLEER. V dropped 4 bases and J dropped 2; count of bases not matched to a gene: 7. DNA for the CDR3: TGCGCCAGCAGCCCAAGAGGGGACAGAAACACCGGGGAGCTGTTTTTT. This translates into CASSPRGDRNTGELFF.

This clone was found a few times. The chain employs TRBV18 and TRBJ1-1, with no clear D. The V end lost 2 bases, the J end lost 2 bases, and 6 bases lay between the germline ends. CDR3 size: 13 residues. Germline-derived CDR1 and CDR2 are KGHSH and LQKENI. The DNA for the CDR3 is TGTGCCAGCTCACCAGTCATTAACACTGAAGCTTTCTTT. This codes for CASSPVINTEAFF. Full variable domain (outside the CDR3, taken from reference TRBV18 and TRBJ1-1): NAGVMQNPRHLVRRRGQEARLRCSPMKGHSHVYWYRQLPEEGLKFMVYLQKENIIDESGMPKERFSAEFPKEGPSILRIQQVVRGDSAAYFCASSPVINTEAFFGQGTRLTVV.

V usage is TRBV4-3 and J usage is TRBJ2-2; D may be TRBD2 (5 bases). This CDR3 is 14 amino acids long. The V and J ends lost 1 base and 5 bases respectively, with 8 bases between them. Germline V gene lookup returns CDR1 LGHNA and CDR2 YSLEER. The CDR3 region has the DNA TGCGCCAGCAGCCAAGTCAGGACTACCGGGGAGCTGTTTTTT. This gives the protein CASSQVRTTGELFF.

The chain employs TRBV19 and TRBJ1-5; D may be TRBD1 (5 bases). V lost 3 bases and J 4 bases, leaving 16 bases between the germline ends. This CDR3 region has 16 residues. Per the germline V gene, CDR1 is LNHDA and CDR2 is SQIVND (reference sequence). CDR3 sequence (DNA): TGTGCCAGTAGTATCAGCCCAGGGCCGGTTAATCAGCCCCAGCATTTT. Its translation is CASSISPGPVNQPQHF. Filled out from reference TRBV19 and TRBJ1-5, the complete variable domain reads DGGITQSPKYLFRKEGQNVTLSCEQNLNHDAMYWYRQDPGQGLRLIYYSQIVNDFQKGDIAEGYSVSREKKESFPLTVTSAQKNPTAFYLCASSISPGPVNQPQHFGDGTRLSIL.

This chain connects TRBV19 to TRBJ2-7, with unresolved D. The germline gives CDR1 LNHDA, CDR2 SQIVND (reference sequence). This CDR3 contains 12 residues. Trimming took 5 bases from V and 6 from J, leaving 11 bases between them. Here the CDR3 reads CASSSLPGEQYF. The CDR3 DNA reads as TGTGCCAGTAGTTCTCTACCGGGCGAGCAGTACTTC.

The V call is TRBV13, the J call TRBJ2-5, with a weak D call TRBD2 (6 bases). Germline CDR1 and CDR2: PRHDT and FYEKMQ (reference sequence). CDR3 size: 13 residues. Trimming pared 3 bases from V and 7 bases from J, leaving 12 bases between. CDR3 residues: CASSLREAVTQYF. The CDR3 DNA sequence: TGTGCCAGCAGCTTGAGGGAGGCGGTGACCCAGTACTTC.

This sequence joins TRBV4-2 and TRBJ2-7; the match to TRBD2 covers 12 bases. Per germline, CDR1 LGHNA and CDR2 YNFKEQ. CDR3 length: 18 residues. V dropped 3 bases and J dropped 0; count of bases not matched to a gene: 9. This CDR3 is CASSQGFLTSGSSYEQYF. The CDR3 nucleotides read TGTGCCAGCAGCCAGGGGTTTTTGACTAGCGGGAGCTCCTACGAGCAGTACTTC.

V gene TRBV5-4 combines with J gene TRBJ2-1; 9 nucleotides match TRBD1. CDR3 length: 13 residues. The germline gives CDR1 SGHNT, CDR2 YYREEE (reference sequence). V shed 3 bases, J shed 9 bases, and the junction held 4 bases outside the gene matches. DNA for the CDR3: TGTGCCAGCAGCTGGGACAGGGATGGTGAGCAGTTCTTC. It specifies CASSWDRDGEQFF.

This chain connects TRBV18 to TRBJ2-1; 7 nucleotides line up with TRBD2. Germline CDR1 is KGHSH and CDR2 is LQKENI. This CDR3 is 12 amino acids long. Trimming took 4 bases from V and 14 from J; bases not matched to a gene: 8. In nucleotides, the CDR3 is TGTGCCAGCTCACTGGAGGGCGGGAGAAAGTTCTTC. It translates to CASSLEGGRKFF.

The CDR3: CASSREQGWSEPQHF. CDR3 nucleotide sequence: TGTGCCAGTAGTAGGGAACAGGGATGGTCGGAGCCCCAGCATTTT. The V call is TRBV19, the J call TRBJ1-5; possibly TRBD1 for D (6 bases). This CDR3 contains 15 residues. The germline gives CDR1 LNHDA, CDR2 SQIVND (reference sequence). The V end was cut by 4 bases, the J end by 8 bases, with 18 bases between.

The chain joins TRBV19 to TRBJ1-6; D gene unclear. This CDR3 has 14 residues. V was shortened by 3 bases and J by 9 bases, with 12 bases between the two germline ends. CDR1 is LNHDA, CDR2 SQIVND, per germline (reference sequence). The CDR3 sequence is CASSIPGSSSPLHF. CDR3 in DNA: TGTGCCAGTAGTATCCCAGGTTCCAGTTCACCCCTCCACTTT.

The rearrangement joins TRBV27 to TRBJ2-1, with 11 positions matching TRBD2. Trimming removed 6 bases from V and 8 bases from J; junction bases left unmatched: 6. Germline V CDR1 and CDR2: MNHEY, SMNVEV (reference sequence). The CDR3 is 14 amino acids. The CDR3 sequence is CASRLLSGRDEQFF. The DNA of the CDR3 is TGTGCCAGCAGACTACTTAGCGGGAGGGATGAGCAGTTCTTC.

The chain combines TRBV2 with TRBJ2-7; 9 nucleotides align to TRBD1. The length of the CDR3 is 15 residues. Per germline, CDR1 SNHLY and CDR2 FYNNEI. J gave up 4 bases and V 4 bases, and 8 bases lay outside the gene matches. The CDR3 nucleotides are TGTGCCAGCAGTGCCTCCGGGACAGGGAGTTACGAGCAGTACTTC. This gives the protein CASSASGTGSYEQYF.

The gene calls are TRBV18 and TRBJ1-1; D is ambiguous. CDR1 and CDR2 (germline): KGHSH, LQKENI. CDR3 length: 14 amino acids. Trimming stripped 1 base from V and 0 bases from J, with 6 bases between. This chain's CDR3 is CASSPLGLNTEAFF. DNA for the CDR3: TGTGCCAGCTCACCACTGGGTCTGAACACTGAAGCTTTCTTT. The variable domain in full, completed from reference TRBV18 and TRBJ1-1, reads NAGVMQNPRHLVRRRGQEARLRCSPMKGHSHVYWYRQLPEEGLKFMVYLQKENIIDESGMPKERFSAEFPKEGPSILRIQQVVRGDSAAYFCASSPLGLNTEAFFGQGTRLTVV.

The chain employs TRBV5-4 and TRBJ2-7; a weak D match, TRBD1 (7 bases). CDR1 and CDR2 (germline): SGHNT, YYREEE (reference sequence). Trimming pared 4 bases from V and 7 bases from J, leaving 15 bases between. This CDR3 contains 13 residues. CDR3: CASSRDRAGEQYF. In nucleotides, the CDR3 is TGTGCCAGCAGCCGCGACAGGGCGGGGGAGCAGTACTTC.

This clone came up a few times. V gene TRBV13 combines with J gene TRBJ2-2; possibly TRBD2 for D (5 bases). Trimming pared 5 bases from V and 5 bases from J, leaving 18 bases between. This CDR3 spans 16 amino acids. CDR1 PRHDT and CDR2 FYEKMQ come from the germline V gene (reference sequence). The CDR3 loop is CASSRGSVSVTGELFF. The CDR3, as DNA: TGTGCCAGCAGCCGAGGGAGTGTATCGGTTACCGGGGAGCTGTTTTTT.

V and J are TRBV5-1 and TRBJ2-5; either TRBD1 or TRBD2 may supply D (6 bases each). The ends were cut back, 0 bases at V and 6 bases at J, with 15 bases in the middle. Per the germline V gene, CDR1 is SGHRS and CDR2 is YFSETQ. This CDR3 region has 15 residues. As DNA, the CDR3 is TGCGCCAGCAGCTTGGTGGAAGGGGGGTGGCAGACCCAGTACTTC. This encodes CASSLVEGGWQTQYF.

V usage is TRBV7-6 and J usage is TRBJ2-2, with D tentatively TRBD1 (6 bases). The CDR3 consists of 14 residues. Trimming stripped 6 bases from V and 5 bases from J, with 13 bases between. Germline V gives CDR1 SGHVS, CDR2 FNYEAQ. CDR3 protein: CASRRTGSTGELFF. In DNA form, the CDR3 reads TGTGCCAGCAGAAGAACAGGGTCTACCGGGGAGCTGTTTTTT.